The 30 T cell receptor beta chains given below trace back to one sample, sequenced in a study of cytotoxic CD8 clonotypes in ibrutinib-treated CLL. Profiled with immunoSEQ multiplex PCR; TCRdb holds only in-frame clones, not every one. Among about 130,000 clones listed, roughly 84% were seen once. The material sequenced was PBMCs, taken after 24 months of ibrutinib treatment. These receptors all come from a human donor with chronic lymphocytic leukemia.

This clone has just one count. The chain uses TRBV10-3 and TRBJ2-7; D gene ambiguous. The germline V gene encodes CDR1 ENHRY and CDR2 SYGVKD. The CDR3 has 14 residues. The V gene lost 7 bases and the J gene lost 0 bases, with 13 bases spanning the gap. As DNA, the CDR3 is TGTGCCATCAAAAAGGCAGGCAACTCCTACGAGCAGTACTTC. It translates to CAIKKAGNSYEQYF.

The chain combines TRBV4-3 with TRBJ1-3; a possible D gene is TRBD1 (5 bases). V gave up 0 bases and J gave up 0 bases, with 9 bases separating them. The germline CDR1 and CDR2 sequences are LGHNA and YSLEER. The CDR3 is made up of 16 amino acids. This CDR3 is CASSQDHRISGNTIYF. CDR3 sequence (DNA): TGCGCCAGCAGCCAAGATCACAGGATCTCTGGAAACACCATATATTTT.

CDR3 amino acids: CASSFQPTGLKHF. The DNA for the CDR3 is TGTGCCAGCAGCTTCCAACCGACAGGCCTCAAGCATTTT. The V and J genes are TRBV7-3 and TRBJ1-5, with a tentative D call TRBD1 (6 bases). CDR3 size: 13 residues. Trimming removed 3 bases at V and 14 bases at J, with 17 bases between. Germline CDR1 reads SGHTA; CDR2 reads FQGTGA.

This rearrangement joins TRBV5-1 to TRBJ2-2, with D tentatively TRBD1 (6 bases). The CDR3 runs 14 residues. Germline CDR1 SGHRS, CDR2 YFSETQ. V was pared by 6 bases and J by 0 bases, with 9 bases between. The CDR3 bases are TGCGCCAGCACCGGACAGCCGAACACCGGGGAGCTGTTTTTT. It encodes CASTGQPNTGELFF. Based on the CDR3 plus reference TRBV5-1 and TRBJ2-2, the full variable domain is KAGVTQTPRYLIKTRGQQVTLSCSPISGHRSVSWYQQTPGQGLQFLFEYFSETQRNKGNFPGRFSGRQFSNSRSEMNVSTLELGDSALYLCASTGQPNTGELFFGEGSRLTVL.

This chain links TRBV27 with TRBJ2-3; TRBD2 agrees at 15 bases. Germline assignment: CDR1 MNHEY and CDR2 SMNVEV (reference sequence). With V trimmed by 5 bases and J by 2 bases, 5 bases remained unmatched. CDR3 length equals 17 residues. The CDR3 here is CASSPGLAGGYTDTQYF. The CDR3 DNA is TGTGCCAGCAGTCCCGGACTAGCGGGGGGGTACACAGATACGCAGTATTTT.

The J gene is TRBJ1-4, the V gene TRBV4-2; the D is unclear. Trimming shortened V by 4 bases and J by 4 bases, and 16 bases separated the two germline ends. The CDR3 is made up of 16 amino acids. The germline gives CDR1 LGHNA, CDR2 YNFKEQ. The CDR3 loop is CASSLTTRRDNEKLFF. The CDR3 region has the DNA TGTGCCAGCAGCCTGACCACCCGCAGAGATAATGAAAAACTGTTTTTT.

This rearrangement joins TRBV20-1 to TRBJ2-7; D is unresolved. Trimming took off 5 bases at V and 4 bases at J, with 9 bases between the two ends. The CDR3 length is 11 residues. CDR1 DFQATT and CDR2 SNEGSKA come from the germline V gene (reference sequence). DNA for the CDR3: TGCAGTGCTTCGAATTTGTACGAGCAGTACTTC. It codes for CSASNLYEQYF.

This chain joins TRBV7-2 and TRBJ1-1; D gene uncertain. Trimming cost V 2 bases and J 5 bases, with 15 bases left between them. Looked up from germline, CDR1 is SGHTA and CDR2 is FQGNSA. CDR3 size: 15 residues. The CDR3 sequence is CASSLSGGSLTEAFF. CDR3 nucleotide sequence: TGTGCCAGCAGCTTAAGCGGCGGGAGTTTGACTGAAGCTTTCTTT.

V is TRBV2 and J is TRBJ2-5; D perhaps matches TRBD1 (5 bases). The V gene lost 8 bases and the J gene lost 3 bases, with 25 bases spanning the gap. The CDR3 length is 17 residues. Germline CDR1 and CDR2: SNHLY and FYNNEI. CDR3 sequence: CASCRRVSYDSEETQYF. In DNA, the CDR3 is TGTGCCAGCTGTAGGCGCGTTAGTTATGACAGCGAAGAGACCCAGTACTTC.

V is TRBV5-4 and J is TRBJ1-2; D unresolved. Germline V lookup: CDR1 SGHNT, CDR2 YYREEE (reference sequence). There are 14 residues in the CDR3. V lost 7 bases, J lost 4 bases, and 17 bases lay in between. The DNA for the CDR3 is TGTGCCAGCTCCCCAGAACAGTTTGCCTATGGCTACACCTTC. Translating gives CASSPEQFAYGYTF.

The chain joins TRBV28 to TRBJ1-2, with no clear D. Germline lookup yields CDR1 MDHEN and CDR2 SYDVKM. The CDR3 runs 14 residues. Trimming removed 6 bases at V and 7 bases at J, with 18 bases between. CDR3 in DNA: TGTGCCAGCAGCCCAACCTCCGGGGTGGGTGGCTACACCTTC. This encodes CASSPTSGVGGYTF.

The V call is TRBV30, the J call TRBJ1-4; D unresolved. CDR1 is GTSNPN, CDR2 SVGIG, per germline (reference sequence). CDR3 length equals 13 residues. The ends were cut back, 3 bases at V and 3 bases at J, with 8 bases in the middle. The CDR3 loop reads CAWSLFSNEKLFF. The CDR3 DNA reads TGTGCCTGGAGCTTATTTTCTAATGAAAAACTGTTTTTT.

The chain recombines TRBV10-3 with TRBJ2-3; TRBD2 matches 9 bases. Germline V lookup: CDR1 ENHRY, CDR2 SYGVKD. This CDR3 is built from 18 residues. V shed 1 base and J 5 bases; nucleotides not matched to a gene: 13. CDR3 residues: CAISELRSSGVGKDTQYF. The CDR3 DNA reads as TGTGCCATCAGTGAGTTGCGCTCTAGCGGGGTGGGGAAAGATACGCAGTATTTT.

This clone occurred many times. For the CDR3, the DNA is TGTGCCATCAGTGAGTCGGGGCAGGGTGCTCAGCCCCAGCATTTT. It yields the protein CAISESGQGAQPQHF. This chain uses TRBV10-3 with TRBJ1-5; D possibly corresponds to TRBD1 (5 bases). CDR1 ENHRY and CDR2 SYGVKD come from the germline V gene. This CDR3 comprises 15 residues. The V end was cut by 0 bases, the J end by 6 bases, with 12 bases between.

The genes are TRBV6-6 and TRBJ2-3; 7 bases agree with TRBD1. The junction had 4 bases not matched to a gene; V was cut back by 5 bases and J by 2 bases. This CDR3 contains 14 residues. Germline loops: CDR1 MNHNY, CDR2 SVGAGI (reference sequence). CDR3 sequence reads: CASSPGQNTDTQYF. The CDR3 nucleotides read TGTGCCAGCAGTCCGGGACAGAACACAGATACGCAGTATTTT.

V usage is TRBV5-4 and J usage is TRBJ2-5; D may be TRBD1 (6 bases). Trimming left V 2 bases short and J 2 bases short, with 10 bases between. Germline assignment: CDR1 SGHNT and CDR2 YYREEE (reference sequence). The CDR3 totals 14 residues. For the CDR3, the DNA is TGTGCCAGCAGCTTAGGGGACACGCAAGAGACCCAGTACTTC. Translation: CASSLGDTQETQYF.

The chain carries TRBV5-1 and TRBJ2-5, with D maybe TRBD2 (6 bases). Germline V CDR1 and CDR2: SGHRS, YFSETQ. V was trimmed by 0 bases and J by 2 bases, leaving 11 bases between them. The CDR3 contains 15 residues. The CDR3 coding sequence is TGCGCCAGCAGCTTGGGTACTAGCAGTCAAGAGACCCAGTACTTC. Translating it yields CASSLGTSSQETQYF.

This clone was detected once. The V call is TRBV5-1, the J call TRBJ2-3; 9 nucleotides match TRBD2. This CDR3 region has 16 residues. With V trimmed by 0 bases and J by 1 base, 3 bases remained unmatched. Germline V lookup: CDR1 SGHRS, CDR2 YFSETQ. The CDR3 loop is CASSLAPSGGTDTQYF. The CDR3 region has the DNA TGCGCCAGCAGCTTGGCGCCTAGCGGGGGCACAGATACGCAGTATTTT. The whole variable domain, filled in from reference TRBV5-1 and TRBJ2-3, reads KAGVTQTPRYLIKTRGQQVTLSCSPISGHRSVSWYQQTPGQGLQFLFEYFSETQRNKGNFPGRFSGRQFSNSRSEMNVSTLELGDSALYLCASSLAPSGGTDTQYFGPGTRLTVL.

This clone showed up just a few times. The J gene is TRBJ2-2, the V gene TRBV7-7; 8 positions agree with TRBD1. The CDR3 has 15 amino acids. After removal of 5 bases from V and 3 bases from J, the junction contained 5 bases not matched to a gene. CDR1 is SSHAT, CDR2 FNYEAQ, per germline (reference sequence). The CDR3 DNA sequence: TGTGCCAGCAGCCCCGGGACAGGTTACACCGGGGAGCTGTTTTTT. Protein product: CASSPGTGYTGELFF.

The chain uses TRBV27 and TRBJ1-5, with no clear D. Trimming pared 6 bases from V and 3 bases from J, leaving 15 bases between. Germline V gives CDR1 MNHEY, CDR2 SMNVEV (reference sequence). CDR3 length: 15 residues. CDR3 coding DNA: TGTGCCAGCAGAAAACTCGGCGGAGCCAATCAGCCCCAGCATTTT. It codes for CASRKLGGANQPQHF.

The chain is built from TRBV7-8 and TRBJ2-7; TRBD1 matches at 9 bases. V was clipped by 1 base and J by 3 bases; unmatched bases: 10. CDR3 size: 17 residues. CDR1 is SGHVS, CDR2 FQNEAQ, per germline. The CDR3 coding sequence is TGTGCCAGCAGCTTAGGGGCGACAGGGGGAGTCCTCTACGAGCAGTACTTC. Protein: CASSLGATGGVLYEQYF. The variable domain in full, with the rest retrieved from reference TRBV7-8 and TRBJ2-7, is GAGVSQSPRYKVAKRGQDVALRCDPISGHVSLFWYQQALGQGPEFLTYFQNEAQLDKSGLPSDRFFAERPEGSVSTLKIQRTQQEDSAVYLCASSLGATGGVLYEQYFGPGTRLTVT.

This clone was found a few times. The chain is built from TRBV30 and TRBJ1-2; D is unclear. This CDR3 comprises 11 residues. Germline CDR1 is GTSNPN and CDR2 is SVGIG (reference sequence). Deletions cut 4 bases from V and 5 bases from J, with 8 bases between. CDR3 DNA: TGTGCCTGGAACACAGAGTATGGCTACACCTTC. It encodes CAWNTEYGYTF.

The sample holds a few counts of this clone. CDR3 DNA sequence: TGCGCCAGCAGCCAGGATTCCGGGGGGCTATACAATGAGCAGTTCTTC. This translates into CASSQDSGGLYNEQFF. V usage is TRBV4-3 and J usage is TRBJ2-1; D may be TRBD2 (7 bases). Trimming removed 3 bases from V and 4 bases from J, with 16 bases in between. Germline CDR1 reads LGHNA; CDR2 reads YSLEER. This CDR3 has 16 residues.

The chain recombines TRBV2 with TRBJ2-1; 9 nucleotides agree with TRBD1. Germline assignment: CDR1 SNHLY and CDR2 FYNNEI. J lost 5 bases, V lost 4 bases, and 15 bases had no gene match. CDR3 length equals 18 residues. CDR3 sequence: CASSGGFGGTGRNNEQFF. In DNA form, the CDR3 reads TGTGCCAGCAGTGGAGGTTTTGGGGGGACAGGGAGGAACAATGAGCAGTTCTTC.

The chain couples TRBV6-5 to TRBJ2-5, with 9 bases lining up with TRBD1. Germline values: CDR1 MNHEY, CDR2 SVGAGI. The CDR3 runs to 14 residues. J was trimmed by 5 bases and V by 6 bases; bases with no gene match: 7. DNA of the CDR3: TGTGCCAGCAGCCGTACAGGGGGCGGCGAGACCCAGTACTTC. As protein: CASSRTGGGETQYF.

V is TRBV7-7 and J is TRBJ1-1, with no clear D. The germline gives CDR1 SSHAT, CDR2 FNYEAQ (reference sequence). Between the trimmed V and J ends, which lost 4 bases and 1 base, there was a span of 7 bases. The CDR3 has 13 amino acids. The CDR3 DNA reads TGTGCCAGCAGCTATGGAAGGAACACTGAAGCTTTCTTT. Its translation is CASSYGRNTEAFF.

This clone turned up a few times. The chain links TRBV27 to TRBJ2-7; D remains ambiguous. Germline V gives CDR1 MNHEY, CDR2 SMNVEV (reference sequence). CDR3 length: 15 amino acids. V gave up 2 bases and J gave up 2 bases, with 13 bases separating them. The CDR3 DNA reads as TGTGCCAGCAGTTTAGGTGGTGGGCAGACCTACGAGCAGTACTTC. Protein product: CASSLGGGQTYEQYF.

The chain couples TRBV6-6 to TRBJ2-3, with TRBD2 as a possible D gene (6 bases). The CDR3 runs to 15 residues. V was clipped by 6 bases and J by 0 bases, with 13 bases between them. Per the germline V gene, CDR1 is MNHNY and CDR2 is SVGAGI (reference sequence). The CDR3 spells CASRGTGTSTDTQYF. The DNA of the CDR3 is TGTGCCAGCAGGGGGACCGGGACTAGCACAGATACGCAGTATTTT.

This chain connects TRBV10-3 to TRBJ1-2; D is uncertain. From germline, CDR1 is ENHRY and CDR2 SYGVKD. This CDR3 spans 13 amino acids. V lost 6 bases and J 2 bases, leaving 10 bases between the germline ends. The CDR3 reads CAIRLTQNYGYTF. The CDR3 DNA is TGTGCCATCAGGTTGACACAGAACTATGGCTACACCTTC.

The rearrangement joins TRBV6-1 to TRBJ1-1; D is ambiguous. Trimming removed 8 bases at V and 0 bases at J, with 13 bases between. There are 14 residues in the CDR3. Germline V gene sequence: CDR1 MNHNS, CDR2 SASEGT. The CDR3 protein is CASFDTGMNTEAFF. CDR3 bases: TGTGCCAGCTTCGATACGGGTATGAACACTGAAGCTTTCTTT.